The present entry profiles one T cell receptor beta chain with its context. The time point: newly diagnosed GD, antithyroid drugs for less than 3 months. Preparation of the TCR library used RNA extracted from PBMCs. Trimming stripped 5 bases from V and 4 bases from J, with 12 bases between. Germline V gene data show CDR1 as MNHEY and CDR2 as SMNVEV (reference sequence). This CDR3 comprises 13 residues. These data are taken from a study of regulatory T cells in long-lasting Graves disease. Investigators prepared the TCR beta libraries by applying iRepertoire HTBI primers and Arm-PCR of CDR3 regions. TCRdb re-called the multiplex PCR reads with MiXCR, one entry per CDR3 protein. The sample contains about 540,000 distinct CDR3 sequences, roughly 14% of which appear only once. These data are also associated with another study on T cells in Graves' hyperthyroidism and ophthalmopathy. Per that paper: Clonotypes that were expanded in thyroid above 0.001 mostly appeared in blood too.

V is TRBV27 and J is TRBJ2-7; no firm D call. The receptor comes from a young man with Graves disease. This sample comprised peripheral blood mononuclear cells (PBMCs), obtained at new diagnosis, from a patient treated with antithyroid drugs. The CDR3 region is CASSTRIGYEQYF. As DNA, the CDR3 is TGTGCCAGCAGTACCCGAATAGGGTACGAGCAGTACTTC.